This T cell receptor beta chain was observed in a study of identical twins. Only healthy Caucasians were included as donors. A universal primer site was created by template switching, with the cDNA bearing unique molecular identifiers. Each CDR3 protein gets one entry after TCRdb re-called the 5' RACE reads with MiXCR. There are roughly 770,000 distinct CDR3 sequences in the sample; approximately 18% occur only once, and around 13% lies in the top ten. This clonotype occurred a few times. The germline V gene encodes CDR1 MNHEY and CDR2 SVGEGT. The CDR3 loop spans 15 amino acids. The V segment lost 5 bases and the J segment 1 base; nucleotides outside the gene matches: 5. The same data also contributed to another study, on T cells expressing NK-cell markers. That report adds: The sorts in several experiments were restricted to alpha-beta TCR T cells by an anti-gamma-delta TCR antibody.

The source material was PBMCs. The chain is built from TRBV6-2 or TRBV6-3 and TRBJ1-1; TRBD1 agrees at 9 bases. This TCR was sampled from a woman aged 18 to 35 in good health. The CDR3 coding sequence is TGTGCCAGCAGTAAGGGACAGGGCTCGAACACTGAAGCTTTCTTT. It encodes CASSKGQGSNTEAFF.